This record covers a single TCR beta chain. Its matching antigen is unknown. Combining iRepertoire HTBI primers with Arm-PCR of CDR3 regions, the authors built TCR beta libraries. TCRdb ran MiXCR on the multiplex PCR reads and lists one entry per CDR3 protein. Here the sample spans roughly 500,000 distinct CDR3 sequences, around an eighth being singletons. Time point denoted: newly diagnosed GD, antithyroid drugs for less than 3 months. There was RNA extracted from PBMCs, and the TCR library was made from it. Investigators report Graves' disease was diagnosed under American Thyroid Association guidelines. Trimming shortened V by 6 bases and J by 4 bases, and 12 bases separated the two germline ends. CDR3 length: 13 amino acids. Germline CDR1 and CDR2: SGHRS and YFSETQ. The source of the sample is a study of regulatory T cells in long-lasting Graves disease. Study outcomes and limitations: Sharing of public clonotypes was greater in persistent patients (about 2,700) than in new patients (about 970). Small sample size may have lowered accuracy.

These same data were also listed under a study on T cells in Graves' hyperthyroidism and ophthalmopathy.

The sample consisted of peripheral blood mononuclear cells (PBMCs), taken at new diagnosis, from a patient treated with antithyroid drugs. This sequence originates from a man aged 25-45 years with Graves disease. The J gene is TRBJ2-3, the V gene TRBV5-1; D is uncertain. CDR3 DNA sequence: TGCGCCAGCAATGTCCCGGAAGCAGATACGCAGTATTTT. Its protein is CASNVPEADTQYF.